This TCR beta chain was identified in a study of cytomegalovirus exposure and HLA in healthy donors. Each donor was healthy, and each was a bone marrow donor. The study sampled nominally healthy donors, though unrecorded immune exposures were likely. PCR amplification relied on 60 Vbeta primers (plus 13 Jbeta primers). The table came from immunoSEQ multiplex PCR; TCRdb's copy has only in-frame clones and leaves some out. The sample shows about 84,000 clones, roughly 73% of them seen only once. Germline CDR1 MDHEN, CDR2 SYDVKM. CDR3 length equals 18 residues. V lost 6 bases to trimming and J lost 5 bases; unmatched junction nucleotides: 21.

The rearrangement uses TRBV28 and TRBJ1-2, with 7 bases that match TRBD1. The TCR was taken from a male donor in good health and CMV-seropositive. Specimen: PBMCs. CDR3 coding DNA: TGTGCCAGCAGGACAACTGGGACAGCCGAGGGGAACTGGTATGGCTACACCTTC. It specifies CASRTTGTAEGNWYGYTF.